A selection of T cell receptor beta chains follows, all from one sample in a study of T cell repertoires in cytomegalovirus infection. No cognate antigen is known for these TCRs. One entry per CDR3 protein results from TCRdb running MiXCR on the reads. Of approximately 730,000 distinct CDR3 sequences detected, about 30% appear once; the ten largest clones hold 15% to 20%. Sequences were derived from cultured PBMCs, sampled from culture after CMV antigen stimulation. These receptors were taken from a human donor in good health (CMV status not recorded). Some clones in this sample may be carry-over from other donors' samples. CDR3s include the opening cysteine and the closing phenylalanine or tryptophan. D genes are given only for firm matches. The size of a clone is reported for some rows only, either as once, few or many, or as a class for expanded clones.

abundance,j_gene,v_gene,d_gene,CDR3nt,CDR3aa
many,TRBJ1-3,TRBV7-8,-,TGTGCCAGCAGCTTAGTGTGGTCTGGAAACACCATATATTTT,CASSLVWSGNTIYF
once,TRBJ1-1,TRBV11-3,-,TGTGCCAGCAGCTTAACCCCCGGGGACACTGAAGCTTTCTTT,CASSLTPGDTEAFF
many,TRBJ1-1,TRBV11-2,-,TGTGCCAGCAGCGGGGACGGAAAGAACACTGAAGCTTTCTTT,CASSGDGKNTEAFF
few,TRBJ2-5,TRBV6-6,-,TGTGCCAGCAGTTACTCGATTGAAAAAGAGGAGACCCAGTACTTC,CASSYSIEKEETQYF
-,TRBJ2-3,TRBV15,-,TGTGCCACCAGCAGAGCCGGCCCCGGGAGCACAGATACGCAGTATTTT,CATSRAGPGSTDTQYF
few,TRBJ2-3,TRBV6-1,-,TGTGCCAGCAGTGAAGTGGGAACTAGCACAGATACGCAGTATTTT,CASSEVGTSTDTQYF
-,TRBJ1-2,TRBV27,TRBD1,TGTGCCAGTGGACAGGGGTTGGTAAACTATGGCTACACCTTC,CASGQGLVNYGYTF
few,TRBJ2-5,TRBV7-6,-,TGTGCCAGCAGCTTAGTCCAGATCCAAGAGACCCAGTACTTC,CASSLVQIQETQYF
-,TRBJ1-1,TRBV12-3/TRBV12-4,-,TGTGCCAGCAGTTTAGAGGGGATACCTGAAGCTTTCTTT,CASSLEGIPEAFF
-,TRBJ1-5,TRBV2,-,TGTGCCAGCAGTGTACTACCCAATCAGCCCCAGCATTTT,CASSVLPNQPQHF
few,TRBJ2-7,TRBV7-2,-,TGTGCCAGCAGCACAGATTGGGGAGAGGGCGAGCAGTACTTC,CASSTDWGEGEQYF
few,TRBJ1-3,TRBV6-5,-,TGTGCCAGCGCACTGGGGTCACCCTCTGGAAACACCATATATTTT,CASALGSPSGNTIYF
many,TRBJ2-3,TRBV7-9,-,TGTGCCAGCAGCACCCTAACAGATACGCAGTATTTT,CASSTLTDTQYF
-,TRBJ1-4,TRBV4-2,-,TGTGCCAGCAGCCAAGACTTTCGACAGGCTCGGGGTGAAAAACTGTTTTTT,CASSQDFRQARGEKLFF
-,TRBJ2-3,TRBV20-1,-,TGCAGTGCGCAAATGGGGGGCGCCACAGATACGCAGTATTTT,CSAQMGGATDTQYF
many,TRBJ2-5,TRBV7-2,-,TGTGCCAGCAGCTTTACGGACCAAGAGACCCAGTACTTC,CASSFTDQETQYF
many,TRBJ1-5,TRBV7-2,-,TGTGCCAGCAGCTTAGACGGGAGTAGCAATCAGCCCCAGCATTTT,CASSLDGSSNQPQHF
-,TRBJ1-1,TRBV5-6,-,TGTGCCAGCAGCGTCGGACCTCGCGAAGCTTTCTTT,CASSVGPREAFF
-,TRBJ2-7,TRBV2,TRBD1,TGTGCCAGCAGTCGAGGGACAGGTCTCGAGCAGTACTTC,CASSRGTGLEQYF
-,TRBJ2-1,TRBV18,-,TGTGCCAGCTCTATTTATCTGACCGGTAAATACAATGAGCAGTTCTTC,CASSIYLTGKYNEQFF
-,TRBJ1-1,TRBV7-6,-,TGTGCCAGCAGTCCGGGTGAAGAGACTGAAGCTTTCTTT,CASSPGEETEAFF
-,TRBJ1-6,TRBV4-1,-,TGCGCCACGGCTACCAAGGACGCGCAATCACCCCTCCACTTT,CATATKDAQSPLHF
-,TRBJ1-1,TRBV28,-,TGTGCCAGCACCTCCCGACGGGGGGAGACTGAAGCTTTCTTT,CASTSRRGETEAFF
few,TRBJ2-7,TRBV27,-,TGTGCCAGCGGGGTTCAAAGGCCGTTGAACGAGCAGTACTTC,CASGVQRPLNEQYF
-,TRBJ1-2,TRBV29-1,-,TGCAGCGTCTGGGATCGTGGCTGGGAATCTCTGGACGGCTACACCTTC,CSVWDRGWESLDGYTF
-,TRBJ1-1,TRBV4-2,-,TGTGCCAGCAGCGCCCGGGATGTGAGGACTGAAGCTTTCTTT,CASSARDVRTEAFF